Below are 8 T cell receptor beta chains sequenced from a single sample in a study of PD-1 blockade in classical Hodgkin lymphoma. Time point meaning: cycle 4 day 1 (C4D1), after 6 weeks of nivolumab. With no exception, relapse followed autologous stem cell transplantation in all patients, and brentuximab vedotin exposure varied. Only in-frame clones appear in the TCRdb table, and some are missing; sequencing was by immunoSEQ multiplex PCR. The table shows tens of thousands of clones, with around 80% occurring only once. The sequencing here drew on peripheral blood mononuclear cells (PBMCs), taken before the fourth cycle of nivolumab. Receptors originate from a human donor with classical Hodgkin lymphoma.

This clone was counted once. The chain joins TRBV7-8 to TRBJ2-5; D is ambiguous. Germline V gives CDR1 SGHVS, CDR2 FQNEAQ. V was shortened by 5 bases and J by 1 base, with 17 bases between the two germline ends. The CDR3 length is 16 residues. The CDR3 DNA sequence: TGTGCCAGCAGCCCCCAAGCGTCCTGGGTCCAAGAGACCCAGTACTTC. This encodes CASSPQASWVQETQYF.

The V gene is TRBV20-1, the J gene TRBJ2-1, with D unclear. V lost 4 bases and J 2 bases, leaving 3 bases between the germline ends. This CDR3 comprises 11 residues. The V gene's germline CDR1 is DFQATT and CDR2 SNEGSKA (reference sequence). The DNA for the CDR3 is TGCAGTGCTAATGCCTACAATGAGCAGTTCTTC. Translation gives CSANAYNEQFF.

The V gene is TRBV30, the J gene TRBJ2-7, with D perhaps matching TRBD1 or TRBD2 (5 bases each). V shed 2 bases and J shed 3 bases, with 11 bases lying between them. Germline V lookup: CDR1 GTSNPN, CDR2 SVGIG (reference sequence). This CDR3 contains 13 residues. The CDR3 protein is CAWSMGRSYEQYF. DNA of the CDR3: TGTGCCTGGAGTATGGGACGAAGCTACGAGCAGTACTTC.

The chain joins TRBV19 to TRBJ2-3; a weak D match, TRBD1 (6 bases). Germline V gene lookup returns CDR1 LNHDA and CDR2 SQIVND (reference sequence). The V end lost 4 bases, the J end lost 2 bases, and 10 bases lay between the germline ends. The CDR3 has 14 residues. Here the CDR3 reads CASSTQGSTDTQYF. In nucleotides, the CDR3 is TGTGCCAGTAGTACCCAGGGGTCCACAGATACGCAGTATTTT.

CDR3 amino acids: CAWGNPASNQPQHF. The CDR3 DNA is TGTGCCTGGGGGAACCCGGCGAGCAATCAGCCCCAGCATTTT. The rearrangement links TRBV30 to TRBJ1-5; no reliable D call. The CDR3 consists of 14 residues. The germline V and J ends were trimmed by 5 bases and 1 base, with 12 bases remaining between them. Per the germline V gene, CDR1 is GTSNPN and CDR2 is SVGIG (reference sequence).

The chain joins TRBV5-1 to TRBJ2-5; 7 nucleotides align to TRBD1. CDR3 length: 15 amino acids. Losses at the gene ends were 2 bases for V and 2 bases for J; bases not matched to a gene: 6. CDR1 is SGHRS, CDR2 YFSETQ, per germline. CDR3 protein: CASSFSTGEQETQYF. The CDR3 DNA reads TGCGCCAGCAGCTTCAGCACAGGGGAACAAGAGACCCAGTACTTC.

As to this clone: Germline and junction disagree at one end, which may indicate a read error. The rearrangement joins TRBV7-7 to TRBJ2-5; TRBD2 aligns across 8 bases. The CDR3 is 15 residues long. CDR1 is SSHAT, CDR2 FNYEAQ, per germline (reference sequence). The CDR3 spells CASSSPGGIGETQYF. The CDR3 DNA sequence: TGTGCTAGCAGCTCGCCGGGGGGGATAGGGGAGACCCAGTACTTC.

This clone appeared a single time. This rearrangement joins TRBV5-1 to TRBJ2-7; weak D call: TRBD2 (5 bases). With 4 bases removed from V and 2 bases from J, the gap between germline ends came to 19 bases. This CDR3 has 16 amino acids. Germline V gives CDR1 SGHRS, CDR2 YFSETQ. This CDR3 reads CASSRTSAGYPYEQYF. The CDR3 region has the DNA TGCGCCAGCAGCCGCACCAGTGCGGGTTACCCCTACGAGCAGTACTTC.